This note documents a single T cell receptor (beta chain) sequence. Germline-derived CDR1 and CDR2 are LNHDA and SQIVND (reference sequence). Trimming removed 4 bases from V and 0 bases from J, with 7 bases in between. The CDR3 extends over 15 amino acids. Original handling: Estimates of nucleated cell counts were drawn from the amplification of reference gene primers. Produced via immunoSEQ multiplex PCR; TCRdb's table is partial and in-frame only. For V, J and clone size, that table is used; D and trimming come from the DNA. This sample has about 190,000 clones; about 80% occur once, and the top ten carry around 14%. This sample stems from a study of blood T cell repertoires in COVID-19. Study context: The cDNA or gDNA used as material had been derived from T cells, B-cell-depleted T cells, or PBMCs.

The sequenced material came from peripheral blood. The chain uses TRBV19 and TRBJ1-6; D not certain. The TCR was taken from a man in his thirties or forties with active or convalescent COVID-19. The CDR3 DNA reads TGTGCCAGTAGTACCGCGAGCTCCTATAATTCACCCCTCCACTTT. Its translation: CASSTASSYNSPLHF.